This T cell receptor beta chain was captured by sequencing in a study of human CD8 memory T cell subsets. Overall study results and limits: The study sequenced T cell receptor beta chains only.

Comments on this clonotype: Its antigen is unknown.

For every subset, the RNA was derived from duplicate vials of around 140,000 sorted CD8+ T cells. This CDR3 is built from 13 residues. The germline CDR1 and CDR2 sequences are MDHEN and SYDVKM. Making the TCR beta libraries relied on UMI-labeled 5' RACE. TCRdb re-called the 5' RACE reads and shows each CDR3 protein once, DNA omitted. In total, the table holds approximately 7,000 distinct CDR3 sequences. The V gene is TRBV28, the J gene TRBJ2-7; TCRdb's assignment of TRBD1 cannot be checked, as there is no DNA. Sequencing input: CD8+ stem-like memory T cells (TSCM and TCM) sorted from PBMCs. The subset is: stem-like memory CD8 T cells (TSTEM), CCR7+ PD-1- TIGIT-. This clonotype originated in a human donor in good health. CDR3 loop: CASGDRSDYEQYF.